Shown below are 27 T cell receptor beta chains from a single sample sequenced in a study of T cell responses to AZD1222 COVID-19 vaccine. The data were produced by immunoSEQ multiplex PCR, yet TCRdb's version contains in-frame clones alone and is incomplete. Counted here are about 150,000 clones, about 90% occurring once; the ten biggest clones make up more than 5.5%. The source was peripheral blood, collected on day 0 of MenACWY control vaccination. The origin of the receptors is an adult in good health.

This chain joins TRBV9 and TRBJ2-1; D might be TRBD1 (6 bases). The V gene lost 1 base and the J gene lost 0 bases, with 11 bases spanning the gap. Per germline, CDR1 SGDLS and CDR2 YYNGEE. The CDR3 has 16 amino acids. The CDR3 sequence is CASSVSTGRSYNEQFF. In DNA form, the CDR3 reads TGTGCCAGCAGCGTATCGACAGGACGCTCCTACAATGAGCAGTTCTTC.

The CDR3 protein is CATSRAATGMETQYF. The DNA of the CDR3 is TGTGCCACCAGCAGAGCTGCGACAGGGATGGAGACCCAGTACTTC. The rearrangement joins TRBV15 to TRBJ2-5; TRBD1 aligns across 7 bases. The germline V gene has CDR1 LNHNV and CDR2 YYDKDF (reference sequence). V lost 1 base to trimming and J lost 5 bases; unmatched junction nucleotides: 7. The length of the CDR3 is 15 residues.

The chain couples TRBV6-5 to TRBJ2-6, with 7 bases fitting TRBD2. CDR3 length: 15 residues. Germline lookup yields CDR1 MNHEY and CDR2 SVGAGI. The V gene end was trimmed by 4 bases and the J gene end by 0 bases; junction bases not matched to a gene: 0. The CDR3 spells CASSSGGSGANVLTF. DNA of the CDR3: TGTGCCAGCAGTTCGGGGGGCTCTGGGGCCAACGTCCTGACTTTC.

CDR3 coding DNA: TGTGCCAGTAGTCCCCGGATTGGGGGCGCTGAAGCTTTCTTT. Protein: CASSPRIGGAEAFF. This chain links TRBV19 with TRBJ1-1; D might be TRBD1 (6 bases). V was shortened by 5 bases and J by 6 bases, with 16 bases between the two germline ends. Germline values: CDR1 LNHDA, CDR2 SQIVND (reference sequence). The CDR3 is 14 amino acids.

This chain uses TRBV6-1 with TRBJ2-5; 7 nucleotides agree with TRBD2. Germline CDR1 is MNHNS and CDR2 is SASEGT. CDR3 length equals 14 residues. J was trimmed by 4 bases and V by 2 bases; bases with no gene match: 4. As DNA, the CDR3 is TGTGCCAGCAGTGAAATCGGCGGGGGAGAGACCCAGTACTTC. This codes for CASSEIGGGETQYF.

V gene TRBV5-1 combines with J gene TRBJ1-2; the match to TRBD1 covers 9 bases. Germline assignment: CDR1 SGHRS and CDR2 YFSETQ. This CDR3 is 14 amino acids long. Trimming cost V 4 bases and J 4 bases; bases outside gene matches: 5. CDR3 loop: CASSPGQGSYGYTF. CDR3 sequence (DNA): TGCGCCAGCAGCCCGGGACAGGGATCCTATGGCTACACCTTC.

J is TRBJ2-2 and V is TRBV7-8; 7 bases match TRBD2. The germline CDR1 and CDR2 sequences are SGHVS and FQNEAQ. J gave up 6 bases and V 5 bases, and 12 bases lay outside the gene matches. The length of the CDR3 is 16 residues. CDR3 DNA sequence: TGTGCCAGCAGCCGAGCTAGCGGTGCCCCCCCCGGGGAGCTGTTTTTT. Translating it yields CASSRASGAPPGELFF.

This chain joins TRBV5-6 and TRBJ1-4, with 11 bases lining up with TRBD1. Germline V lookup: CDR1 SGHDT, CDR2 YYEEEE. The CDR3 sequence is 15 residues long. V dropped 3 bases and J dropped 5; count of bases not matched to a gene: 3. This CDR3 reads CASSSGQGANEKLFF. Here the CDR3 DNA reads TGTGCCAGCAGCTCCGGACAGGGGGCGAATGAAAAACTGTTTTTT.

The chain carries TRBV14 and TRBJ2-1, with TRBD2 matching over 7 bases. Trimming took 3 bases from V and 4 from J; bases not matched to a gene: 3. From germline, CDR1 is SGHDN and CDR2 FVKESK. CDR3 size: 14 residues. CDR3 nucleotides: TGTGCCAGCAGCCATTGGGACTATTACAATGAGCAGTTCTTC. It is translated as CASSHWDYYNEQFF.

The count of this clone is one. The CDR3 nucleotides are TGTGCCATTATAACCGGGGTTAACACTGAAGCTTTCTTT. This translates into CAIITGVNTEAFF. The chain is built from TRBV10-3 and TRBJ1-1; no reliable D call. V was cut by 9 bases and J by 2 bases, with 13 bases left in between. Looked up from germline, CDR1 is ENHRY and CDR2 is SYGVKD. The CDR3 length is 13 residues.

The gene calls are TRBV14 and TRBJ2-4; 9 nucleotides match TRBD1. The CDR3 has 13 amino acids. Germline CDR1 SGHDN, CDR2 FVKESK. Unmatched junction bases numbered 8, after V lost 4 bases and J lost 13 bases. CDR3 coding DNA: TGTGCCAGCAGCCTAAAGAGCGGGACAGGGCAGTACTTC. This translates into CASSLKSGTGQYF.

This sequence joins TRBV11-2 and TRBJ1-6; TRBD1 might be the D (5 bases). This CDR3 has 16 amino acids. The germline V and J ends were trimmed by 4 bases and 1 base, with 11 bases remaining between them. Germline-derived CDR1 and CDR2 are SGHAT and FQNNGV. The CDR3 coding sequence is TGTGCCAGCAGCTGGGGACCGCCATCCTATAATTCACCCCTCCACTTT. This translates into CASSWGPPSYNSPLHF.

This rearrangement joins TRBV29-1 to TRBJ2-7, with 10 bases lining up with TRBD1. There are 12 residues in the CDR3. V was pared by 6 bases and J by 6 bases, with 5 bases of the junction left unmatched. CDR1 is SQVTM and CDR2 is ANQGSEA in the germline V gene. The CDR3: CSVRQGAIEQYF. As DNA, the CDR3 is TGCAGCGTAAGACAGGGGGCGATCGAGCAGTACTTC.

The CDR3 loop reads CASSLAVSGSRQYF. The CDR3 DNA follows: TGTGCCAGCAGCTTAGCCGTGTCGGGGTCTCGGCAGTACTTC. This chain connects TRBV7-2 to TRBJ2-7, with a weak D call TRBD2 (5 bases). V lost 0 bases and J 9 bases, leaving 15 bases between the germline ends. Germline V CDR1 and CDR2: SGHTA, FQGNSA. This CDR3 spans 14 amino acids.

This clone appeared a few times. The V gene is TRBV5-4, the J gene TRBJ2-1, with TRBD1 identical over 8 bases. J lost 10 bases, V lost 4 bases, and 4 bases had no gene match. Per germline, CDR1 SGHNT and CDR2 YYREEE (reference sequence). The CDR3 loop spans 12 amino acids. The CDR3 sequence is CASSEGQAEQFF. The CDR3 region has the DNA TGTGCCAGCAGCGAGGGACAGGCCGAGCAGTTCTTC.

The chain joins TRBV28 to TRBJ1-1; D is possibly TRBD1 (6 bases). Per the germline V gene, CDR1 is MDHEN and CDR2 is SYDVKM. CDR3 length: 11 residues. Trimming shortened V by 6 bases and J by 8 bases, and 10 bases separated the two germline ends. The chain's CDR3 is CASRRTVEAFF. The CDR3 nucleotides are TGTGCCAGCAGACGGACAGTGGAAGCTTTCTTT.

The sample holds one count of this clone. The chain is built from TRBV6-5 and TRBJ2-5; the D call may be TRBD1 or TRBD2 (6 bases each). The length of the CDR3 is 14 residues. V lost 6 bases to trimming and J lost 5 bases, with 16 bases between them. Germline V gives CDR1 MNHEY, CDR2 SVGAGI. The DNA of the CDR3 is TGTGCCAGCAGCACGGGGGCCCGGAGCGAGACCCAGTACTTC. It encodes CASSTGARSETQYF.

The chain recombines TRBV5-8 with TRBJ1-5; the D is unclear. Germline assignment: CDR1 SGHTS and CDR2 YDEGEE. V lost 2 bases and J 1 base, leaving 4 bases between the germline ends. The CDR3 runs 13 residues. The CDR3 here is CASSFDSNQPQHF. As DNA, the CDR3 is TGTGCCAGCAGCTTTGACAGCAATCAGCCCCAGCATTTT.

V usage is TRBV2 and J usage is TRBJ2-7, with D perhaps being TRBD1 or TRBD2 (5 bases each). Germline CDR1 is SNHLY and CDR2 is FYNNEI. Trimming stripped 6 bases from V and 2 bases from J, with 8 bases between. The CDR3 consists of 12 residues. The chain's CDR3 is CASRRGTYEQYF. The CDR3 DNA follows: TGTGCCAGCAGGAGGGGCACCTACGAGCAGTACTTC.

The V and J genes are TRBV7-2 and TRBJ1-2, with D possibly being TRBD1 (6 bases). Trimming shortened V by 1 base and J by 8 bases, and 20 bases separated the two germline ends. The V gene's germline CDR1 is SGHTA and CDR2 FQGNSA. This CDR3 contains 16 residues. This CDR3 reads CASSLGFAQGHVGYTF. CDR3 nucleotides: TGTGCCAGCAGCTTAGGTTTCGCACAGGGACACGTCGGCTACACCTTC. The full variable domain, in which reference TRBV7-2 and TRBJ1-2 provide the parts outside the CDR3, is GAGVSQSPSNKVTEKGKDVELRCDPISGHTALYWYRQSLGQGLEFLIYFQGNSAPDKSGLPSDRFSAERTGGSVSTLTIQRTQQEDSAVYLCASSLGFAQGHVGYTFGSGTRLTVV.

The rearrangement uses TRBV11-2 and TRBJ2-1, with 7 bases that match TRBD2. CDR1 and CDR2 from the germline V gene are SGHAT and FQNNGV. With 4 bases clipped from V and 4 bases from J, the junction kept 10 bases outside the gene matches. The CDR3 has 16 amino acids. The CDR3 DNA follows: TGTGCCAGCAGCTACCGGGGAGGGGTCTTATACAATGAGCAGTTCTTC. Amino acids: CASSYRGGVLYNEQFF.

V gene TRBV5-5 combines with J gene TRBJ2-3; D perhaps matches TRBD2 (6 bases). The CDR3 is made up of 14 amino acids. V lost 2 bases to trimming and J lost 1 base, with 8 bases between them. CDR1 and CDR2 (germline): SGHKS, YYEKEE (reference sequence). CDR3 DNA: TGTGCCAGCAGCTTAGGCGGGGGCACAGATACGCAGTATTTT. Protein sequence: CASSLGGGTDTQYF.

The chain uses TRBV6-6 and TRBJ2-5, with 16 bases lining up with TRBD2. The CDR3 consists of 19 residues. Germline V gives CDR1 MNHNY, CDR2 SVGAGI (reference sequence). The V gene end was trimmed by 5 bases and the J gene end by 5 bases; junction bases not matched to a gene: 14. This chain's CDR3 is CASSPFPGLAGGLQETQYF. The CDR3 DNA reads TGTGCCAGCAGTCCCTTTCCGGGACTAGCGGGAGGGCTCCAGGAGACCCAGTACTTC.

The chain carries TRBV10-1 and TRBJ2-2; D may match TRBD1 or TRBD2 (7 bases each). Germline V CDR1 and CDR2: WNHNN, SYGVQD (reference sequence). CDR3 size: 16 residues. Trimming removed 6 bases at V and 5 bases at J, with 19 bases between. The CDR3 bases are TGCGCCAGCAGGAACGCCAGGGGGGGCGCGACCGGGGAGCTGTTTTTT. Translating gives CASRNARGGATGELFF.

DNA for the CDR3: TGTGCCTGGAGTGTATTGGGGTTCGAAAAACTGTTTTTT. Protein product: CAWSVLGFEKLFF. The gene calls are TRBV30 and TRBJ1-4; D not resolved. CDR1 is GTSNPN and CDR2 is SVGIG in the germline V gene (reference sequence). The ends were cut back, 0 bases at V and 8 bases at J, with 10 bases in the middle. The CDR3 extends over 13 amino acids.

The CDR3 region has the DNA TGTGCCAGTAGTGATGACAGGATCAACTATGGCTACACCTTC. This translates into CASSDDRINYGYTF. The J gene is TRBJ1-2, the V gene TRBV19; perhaps TRBD1 as D (6 bases). Trimming removed 5 bases at V and 2 bases at J, with 12 bases between. This CDR3 has 14 amino acids. From germline, CDR1 is LNHDA and CDR2 SQIVND (reference sequence).

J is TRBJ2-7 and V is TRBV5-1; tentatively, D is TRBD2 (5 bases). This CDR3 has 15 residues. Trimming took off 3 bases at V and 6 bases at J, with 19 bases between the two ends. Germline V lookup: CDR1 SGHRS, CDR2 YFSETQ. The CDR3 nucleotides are TGCGCCAGCAGCTCTTATAGGACCGGGATCCGCGAGCAGTACTTC. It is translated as CASSSYRTGIREQYF.